This T cell receptor (beta chain) was sequenced for a study of CXCR3-negative and CXCR3-positive naive CD8 T cells. The CDR3 loop spans 13 amino acids. Germline CDR1 SGHDN, CDR2 FVKESK. Libraries of TRB cDNA were made by 5' RACE and carried UMIs. Using the 5' RACE reads, TCRdb records one entry per CDR3 protein without DNA. The table counts approximately 24,000 distinct CDR3 sequences; around 2.8% lies in the top ten. The sequence came from a human donor in good health. Some clones in this sample may be carry-over from other donors' samples. The chain joins TRBV14 to TRBJ2-1; checking the TCRdb D call of TRBD2 is not possible without DNA. The sample consisted of naive CXCR3- CD8+ T cells from blood. Subset here: CD45RO-CCR7+CD27+CD95- naive CD8+ T cells lacking CXCR3 (TNR3-). The CDR3: CASSPTSSYEQFF.